Following are 5 T cell receptor beta chains from one sample sequenced in a study of T-cell reconstitution after alpha-beta-depleted transplantation in children. Preparation of the TCRbeta library was carried out with unique molecular identifiers. TCRdb recomputed calls from the PCR reads with MiXCR, one row per CDR3 protein. The sample carries roughly 200,000 distinct CDR3 sequences, under 13% recorded once. The sequences come from PBMCs, collected before TCRalphabeta/CD19-depleted stem cell transplant. These receptors were collected from a child under two years old with acute myeloid leukemia, due to receive a stem cell transplant.

This clonotype was seen ten or more times. The V and J genes are TRBV6-2 or TRBV6-3 and TRBJ1-2; 8 nucleotides agree with TRBD1. J gave up 2 bases and V 2 bases, and 1 base lay outside the gene matches. From germline, CDR1 is MNHEY and CDR2 SVGEGT. The CDR3 sequence is 14 residues long. The CDR3 DNA is TGTGCCAGCAGTTACCGACAGGGGAACTATGGCTACACCTTC. It yields the protein CASSYRQGNYGYTF.

This clonotype has a count of ten or more. The V call is TRBV5-1, the J call TRBJ2-5, with D perhaps matching TRBD2 (5 bases). This CDR3 is 16 amino acids long. V was trimmed by 1 base and J by 3 bases, leaving 16 bases between them. CDR1 SGHRS and CDR2 YFSETQ come from the germline V gene. The CDR3 nucleotides read TGCGCCAGCAGCTTGAGAGGGAATGGCCAGGAAGAGACCCAGTACTTC. Its protein product is CASSLRGNGQEETQYF.

A few counts support this clonotype. The chain recombines TRBV7-8 with TRBJ2-1, with D maybe TRBD2 (6 bases). The CDR3 runs 15 residues. The germline CDR1 and CDR2 sequences are SGHVS and FQNEAQ. The V gene lost 5 bases and the J gene lost 7 bases, with 18 bases spanning the gap. CDR3 DNA: TGTGCCAGCAGCCCCTACCCGGGAGAGTTTAATGAGCAGTTCTTC. It specifies CASSPYPGEFNEQFF. The full variable domain, completed using reference TRBV7-8 and TRBJ2-1, is GAGVSQSPRYKVAKRGQDVALRCDPISGHVSLFWYQQALGQGPEFLTYFQNEAQLDKSGLPSDRFFAERPEGSVSTLKIQRTQQEDSAVYLCASSPYPGEFNEQFFGPGTRLTVL.

V and J are TRBV7-9 and TRBJ2-3, with 10 positions matching TRBD2. CDR3 length: 14 residues. Germline V gene sequence: CDR1 SEHNR, CDR2 FQNEAQ (reference sequence). J was trimmed by 5 bases and V by 7 bases; bases with no gene match: 6. The CDR3 DNA follows: TGTGCCAGCAAACTCCCTAGCGGGAGAGATACGCAGTATTTT. Residues: CASKLPSGRDTQYF.

This clonotype was counted a few times. The DNA for the CDR3 is TGTGCCAGCAGGGGATGGGAGACCCAGTACTTC. This sequence encodes CASRGWETQYF. The chain is built from TRBV2 and TRBJ2-5, with unresolved D. V was trimmed by 6 bases and J by 5 bases, leaving 7 bases between them. The germline CDR1 and CDR2 sequences are SNHLY and FYNNEI. The CDR3 runs to 11 residues.